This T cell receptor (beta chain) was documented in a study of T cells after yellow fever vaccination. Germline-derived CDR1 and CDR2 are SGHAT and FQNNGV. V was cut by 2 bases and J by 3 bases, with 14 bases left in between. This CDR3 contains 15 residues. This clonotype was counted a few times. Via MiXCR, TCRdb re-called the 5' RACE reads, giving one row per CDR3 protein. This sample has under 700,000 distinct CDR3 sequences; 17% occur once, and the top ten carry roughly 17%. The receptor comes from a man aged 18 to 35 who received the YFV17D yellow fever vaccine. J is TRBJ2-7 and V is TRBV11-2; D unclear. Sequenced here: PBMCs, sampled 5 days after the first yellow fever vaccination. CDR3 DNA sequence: TGTGCCAGCAGCTTAAGGGTCAGGTCCCTCTACGAGCAGTACGTC. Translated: CASSLRVRSLYEQYV.